Sequencing of this T cell receptor beta chain was carried out in a study of cytomegalovirus exposure and HLA in healthy donors. Study conclusions and caveats: CMV antigen specificity was confirmed in vitro for three CMV-associated chains. A reported reduction in N-insertions relative to the roughly 710-donor mean was seen in an Asian-associated ancestry cluster in a later analysis.

As concerns this clone: Antigen unknown.

PCR primers comprised 60 Vbeta and 13 Jbeta primers. Original methodology: Roughly 10 million shared chains were among some 75 million unique TCR beta chains counted in a later analysis. Repertoires were generated with immunoSEQ multiplex PCR, while TCRdb's copy carries only in-frame clones and drops some. V and J calls and clone size come straight from that table; D and trimming were deduced from the DNA. In the table there are some 120,000 clones, roughly 80% of which are singletons. CDR3 length: 15 amino acids. Germline CDR1 and CDR2: MNHEY and SVGAGI. Trimming removed 1 base at V and 4 bases at J, with 11 bases between.

This rearrangement joins TRBV6-5 to TRBJ1-5; the D is unclear. The TCR comes from a woman in her thirties or forties in good health and CMV-seronegative. The sample was PBMCs. The chain's CDR3 is CASSYLRAANQPQHF. The CDR3 coding sequence is TGTGCCAGCAGTTACTTGAGGGCAGCAAATCAGCCCCAGCATTTT.